This T cell receptor beta chain was documented in a study of blood T cell repertoires in COVID-19. Study context: Specimens from acute and convalescent COVID-19 originated in the United States, Italy and Spain. PBMCs, B-cell-depleted T cells, or T cells were the source of the cDNA or gDNA that made up the material.

Trimming removed 5 bases at V and 0 bases at J, with 14 bases between. From germline, CDR1 is LGHNT and CDR2 FRNRAP. This CDR3 is built from 16 residues. Authors' analysis steps: The assay estimated nucleated cells by amplifying reference gene primers. Produced via immunoSEQ multiplex PCR; TCRdb's table is partial and in-frame only. The V and J calls and clone size were taken over from that table, and D and trimming were inferred from the DNA. The sample contains over 400,000 clones, roughly 91% of which appear only once. This sequence originates from a woman in her fifties or sixties with COVID-19, enrolled during active disease. The rearrangement joins TRBV12-5 to TRBJ1-3; the D is unclear. Sequenced sample: peripheral blood. The CDR3 protein is CASGLGGVSSGNTIYF. CDR3 nucleotides: TGTGCTAGTGGTCTGGGCGGGGTTAGCTCTGGAAACACCATATATTTT.